These 5 T cell receptor beta chains were all obtained from the same sample, sequenced in a study of CD8 T cells in ankylosing spondylitis. Study-level points and caveats: Within ankylosing spondylitis blood, a TCR beta motif made up of several highly homologous variants appeared to be characteristic.

For these TCRs, the target antigens are not known. Each CDR3 protein gets one entry after TCRdb re-called the 5' RACE reads with MiXCR. Of approximately 520,000 distinct CDR3 sequences listed, under 5.5% were seen once; the top ten hold under 4.5%. The sequencing sample was made of blood, either unsorted or a sorted T cell fraction (not recorded which). These TCRs come from a male donor with ankylosing spondylitis.

The chain has TRBV3-1 and TRBJ2-1; 8 positions match TRBD1. V gave up 0 bases and J gave up 5 bases; unmatched junction bases: 3. The germline CDR1 and CDR2 sequences are LGHDT and YNNKEL (reference sequence). There are 15 residues in the CDR3. The CDR3 region is CASSQDWDRHNEQFF. The CDR3 bases are TGTGCCAGCAGCCAAGATTGGGACAGGCACAATGAGCAGTTCTTC.

This clonotype was seen many times. This chain joins TRBV15 and TRBJ2-5, with TRBD1 as a possible D gene (5 bases). Between the trimmed V and J ends, which lost 3 bases and 4 bases, there was a span of 12 bases. CDR1 LNHNV and CDR2 YYDKDF come from the germline V gene (reference sequence). There are 14 residues in the CDR3. CDR3 DNA sequence: TGTGCCACCAGCAGTATTTCCCAGGGAGAGACCCAGTACTTC. Translating gives CATSSISQGETQYF.

This clonotype came up many times. V usage is TRBV5-1 and J usage is TRBJ2-3; TRBD2 might be the D (5 bases). The CDR3 runs 13 residues. Trimming pared 4 bases from V and 7 bases from J, leaving 13 bases between. Germline loops: CDR1 SGHRS, CDR2 YFSETQ. The CDR3 nucleotides are TGCGCCAGCAGCAGAGAAGGGAGCTATACGCAGTATTTT. Its protein product is CASSREGSYTQYF.

This clonotype was seen repeatedly, ten times or more. The chain uses TRBV20-1 and TRBJ1-1, with D possibly matching TRBD1 (5 bases). CDR3 length equals 14 residues. Germline values: CDR1 DFQATT, CDR2 SNEGSKA (reference sequence). With 6 bases removed from V and 5 bases from J, the gap between germline ends came to 19 bases. The CDR3 sequence is CSAIDYRRRTEAFF. The CDR3 DNA follows: TGCAGTGCCATCGATTACAGGAGGAGGACTGAAGCTTTCTTT.

Ten or more counts support this clonotype. The chain couples TRBV29-1 to TRBJ2-3; D is unclear. V lost 6 bases, J lost 3 bases, and 16 bases lay in between. The CDR3 runs to 14 residues. CDR1 is SQVTM, CDR2 ANQGSEA, per germline. The CDR3 sequence is CSVHPTTGTDTQYF. The CDR3 region has the DNA TGCAGCGTCCATCCTACCACGGGTACAGATACGCAGTATTTT.